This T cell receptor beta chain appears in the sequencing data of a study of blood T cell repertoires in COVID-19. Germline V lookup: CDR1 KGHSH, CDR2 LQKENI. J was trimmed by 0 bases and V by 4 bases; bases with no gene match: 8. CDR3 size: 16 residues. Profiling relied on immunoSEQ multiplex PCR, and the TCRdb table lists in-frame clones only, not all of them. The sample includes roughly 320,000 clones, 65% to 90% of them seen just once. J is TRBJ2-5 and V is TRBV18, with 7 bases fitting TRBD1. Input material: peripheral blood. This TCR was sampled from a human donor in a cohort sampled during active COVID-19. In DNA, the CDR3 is TGTGCCAGCTCACGCACCGACAGGGTAAACCAAGAGACCCAGTACTTC. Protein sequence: CASSRTDRVNQETQYF.